The present T cell receptor (beta chain) was sequenced within a study of blood T cells in healthy people across ages. Across the study: Capturing about one barcoded beta molecule per two T cells was achieved by template switching. The study's findings and limits: The diversity estimates, figures obtained from one million T cells, were considered underestimates.

The CDR3 has 15 residues. CDR1 is MNHEY and CDR2 is SMNVEV in the germline V gene (reference sequence). They isolated at least 6 million PBMCs from each sample. In this sample, this clonotype turned up a few times. Its antigen is unidentified. It was with a sample-barcoded 5' primer and a J-beta primer mix that a second PCR of roughly 7 to 12 cycles was run. TCRdb passed the 5' RACE reads through MiXCR, listing each CDR3 protein once. There are some 1.4 million distinct CDR3 sequences in the sample; roughly 40% occur only once, and roughly 7.9% lies in the top ten. V usage is TRBV27 and J usage is TRBJ2-4; 8 nucleotides agree with TRBD1. The tail of the sequence fits TRBJ2-7 better, so the J call may be wrong. The clonotype originates from a woman under 30 in good health. Source material: blood. The CDR3 DNA is TGTGCCAGCAGTTTACAGGGGGCAACGATCCACGAGCAGTACTTC. This translates into CASSLQGATIHEQYF.